This T cell receptor (beta chain) was observed in a study of blood T cell repertoires in COVID-19. As for the study in general: Acute and convalescent COVID-19 samples came from the United States, Italy and Spain. T cells, B-cell-depleted T cells, or PBMCs provided the cDNA or gDNA that served as material.

This table comes from immunoSEQ multiplex PCR, and its TCRdb copy is limited to in-frame clones, with some not included. In the table there are 8,000 or so clones, 84% of which are singletons. CDR3 size: 16 residues. Per germline, CDR1 MNHEY and CDR2 SVGAGI. Losses at the gene ends were 3 bases for V and 4 bases for J; bases not matched to a gene: 9. The sequenced material came from peripheral blood. The chain employs TRBV6-5 and TRBJ2-1; TRBD1 aligns across 7 bases. The receptor was derived from a human donor in a cohort sampled during active COVID-19. The CDR3 protein is CASSYVGTEIYNEQFF. The CDR3 DNA reads as TGTGCCAGCAGTTATGTCGGGACAGAGATATACAATGAGCAGTTCTTC.